A single sample gave rise to the 19 T cell receptor beta chains below, sequenced in a study of blood T cells in healthy people across ages. The second PCR ran about 7 to 12 cycles with a sample-barcoded 5' primer and J-beta primers. TCRdb re-analysed the 5' RACE reads in MiXCR, keeping a single row per CDR3 protein. The sample has roughly 1,000,000 distinct CDR3 sequences; about 23% are singletons. This sample was also put to use in a study of T cells of mothers and their children.

Sequencing input: blood. Receptors originate from a girl aged 2-15 years in good health.

A few counts support this clonotype. The germline gene is not matched at one end of the junction; a read error may be the cause. The gene calls are TRBV18 and TRBJ2-5, with TRBD1 identical over 7 bases. CDR3 length equals 14 residues. CDR1 is KGHSH and CDR2 is LQKENI in the germline V gene. The CDR3 here is CASSTTGIQETHYF. The CDR3 region has the DNA TGTGCCAGCTCAACGACAGGGATCCAAGAGACCCATTACTTC.

This clonotype was counted only a few times. This chain connects TRBV5-5 to TRBJ2-5; D gene ambiguous. Germline V CDR1 and CDR2: SGHKS, YYEKEE (reference sequence). Trimming shortened V by 1 base and J by 3 bases, and 7 bases separated the two germline ends. This CDR3 contains 13 residues. The DNA of the CDR3 is TGTGCCAGCAGCTTGCCCGTGGAAGAGACCCAGTACTTC. Translating it yields CASSLPVEETQYF.

The V call is TRBV15, the J call TRBJ1-1; tentative D call: TRBD1 (5 bases). CDR1 and CDR2 from the germline V gene are LNHNV and YYDKDF (reference sequence). The CDR3 spans 14 residues. V was clipped by 9 bases and J by 0 bases, with 14 bases between them. CDR3 in DNA: TGTGCCACGCGCCCTTCAGGGATGAACACTGAAGCTTTCTTT. The encoded protein is CATRPSGMNTEAFF.

In its sample, this clonotype was seen a few times. The rearrangement uses TRBV7-2 and TRBJ2-1; no clear D gene. The end of the DNA is better explained by TRBJ2-7, so the J call may be wrong. The CDR3 has 16 residues. CDR1 and CDR2 from the germline V gene are SGHTA and FQGNSA. The CDR3 DNA sequence: TGTGCCAGCAGCTTAAACGCCGCCCCCACCGTCTACGAGCAGTACTTC. It yields the protein CASSLNAAPTVYEQYF.

The gene calls are TRBV29-1 and TRBJ2-7, with D unresolved. CDR3 length equals 13 residues. V lost 8 bases and J lost 5, with 19 bases in between. Germline V gene sequence: CDR1 SQVTM, CDR2 ANQGSEA. Here the CDR3 reads CSPLLAAVHEQYF. The CDR3 DNA reads TGCAGCCCACTATTAGCTGCAGTCCACGAGCAGTACTTC.

This clonotype showed up just a few times. The chain couples TRBV28 to TRBJ2-7; possibly TRBD1 or TRBD2 for D (5 bases each). Germline V gene sequence: CDR1 MDHEN, CDR2 SYDVKM. Between the trimmed V and J ends, which lost 7 bases and 4 bases, there was a span of 17 bases. The CDR3 runs 14 residues. In DNA, the CDR3 is TGTGCCAGCAACCCAGGGAGCCCCTCGTACGAGCAGTACTTC. It yields the protein CASNPGSPSYEQYF. The full variable domain, with the rest looked up from reference TRBV28 and TRBJ2-7, is DVKVTQSSRYLVKRTGEKVFLECVQDMDHENMFWYRQDPGLGLRLIYFSYDVKMKEKGDIPEGYSVSREKKERFSLILESASTNQTSMYLCASNPGSPSYEQYFGPGTRLTVT.

This rearrangement joins TRBV7-3 to TRBJ2-7, with 8 bases fitting TRBD2. The ends lost 5 bases at V and 1 base at J; junction bases unmatched: 7. The germline V gene encodes CDR1 SGHTA and CDR2 FQGTGA. The CDR3 runs 15 residues. The CDR3 DNA follows: TGTGCCAGCAGCCGGGACGCGGGAGGTTCCTACGAGCAGTACTTC. It specifies CASSRDAGGSYEQYF.

This clonotype was counted between two and nine times. V is TRBV25-1 and J is TRBJ2-7; D gene unclear. Looked up from germline, CDR1 is MGHDK and CDR2 is SYGVNS. V lost 4 bases, J lost 6 bases, and 7 bases lay in between. This CDR3 is 11 amino acids long. CDR3 nucleotide sequence: TGTGCCAGCAGTGGGTGGACCGAGCAGTACTTC. It yields the protein CASSGWTEQYF.

This clonotype was observed a few times. The chain has TRBV20-1 and TRBJ2-1; 8 bases are a match to TRBD2. The CDR3 sequence is 14 residues long. V lost 7 bases to trimming and J lost 2 bases; unmatched junction nucleotides: 7. CDR1 DFQATT and CDR2 SNEGSKA come from the germline V gene (reference sequence). CDR3 DNA sequence: TGCAGTGTCCGGGGACTAGTAGCCTACAATGAGCAGTTCTTC. It codes for CSVRGLVAYNEQFF.

The gene calls are TRBV7-9 and TRBJ2-3; D possibly uses TRBD1 or TRBD2 (5 bases each). Trimming left V 5 bases short and J 1 base short, with 13 bases between. The CDR3 has 15 residues. The germline V gene encodes CDR1 SEHNR and CDR2 FQNEAQ (reference sequence). The CDR3 nucleotides are TGTGCCAGCAGCAAAGGGACGGAACGCACAGATACGCAGTATTTT. It translates to CASSKGTERTDTQYF. Combining the CDR3 with reference TRBV7-9 and TRBJ2-3 gives the whole variable domain DTGVSQNPRHKITKRGQNVTFRCDPISEHNRLYWYRQTLGQGPEFLTYFQNEAQLEKSRLLSDRFSAERPKGSFSTLEIQRTEQGDSAMYLCASSKGTERTDTQYFGPGTRLTVL.

The chain uses TRBV6-2 or TRBV6-3 and TRBJ1-2; D is possibly TRBD1 (5 bases). The ends were cut back, 10 bases at V and 0 bases at J, with 12 bases in the middle. Germline V gene data show CDR1 as MNHEY and CDR2 as SVGEGT. The CDR3 covers 13 residues. The CDR3 region is CATTGSANYGYTF. The CDR3 nucleotides read TGTGCCACCACAGGTTCAGCTAACTATGGCTACACCTTC.

As regards this clonotype: At one boundary the junction diverges from the germline segment, which might be a read error. The rearrangement links TRBV13 to TRBJ2-2, with D perhaps matching TRBD1 or TRBD2 (6 bases each). CDR1 PRHDT and CDR2 FYEKMQ come from the germline V gene (reference sequence). The CDR3 has 14 residues. DNA of the CDR3: TGTGCCTGCAGCCTCCAGGGGAGGACCGGGGAGCTGTTTTTT. This translates into CACSLQGRTGELFF.

The sample holds a few counts of this clonotype. The germline gene is not matched at one end of the junction; a read error may be the cause. The chain recombines TRBV7-7 with TRBJ2-2, with unresolved D. Germline V lookup: CDR1 SSHAT, CDR2 FNYEAQ (reference sequence). The CDR3 totals 17 residues. CDR3: CASSWSQAQANTGELFF. CDR3 bases: TGTGCTAGCAGCTGGTCCCAGGCGCAGGCGAACACCGGGGAGCTGTTTTTT. Together with reference TRBV7-7 and TRBJ2-2, the CDR3 gives the full variable domain: GAGVSQSPRYKVTKRGQDVTLRCDPISSHATLYWYQQALGQGPEFLTYFNYEAQPDKSGLPSDRFSAERPEGSISTLTIQRTEQRDSAMYRCASSWSQAQANTGELFFGEGSRLTVL.

This clonotype has just a few counts. The gene calls are TRBV20-1 and TRBJ1-1; D is ambiguous. The CDR3 is made up of 17 amino acids. The V gene's germline CDR1 is DFQATT and CDR2 SNEGSKA (reference sequence). Trimming cost V 3 bases and J 0 bases, with 20 bases left between them. DNA for the CDR3: TGCAGTGCTAGTTCACTGGAGAAAATAAGTATGAACACTGAAGCTTTCTTT. Its protein product is CSASSLEKISMNTEAFF.

This chain uses TRBV5-6 with TRBJ2-5; D is ambiguous. The CDR3 covers 13 residues. V was cut by 3 bases and J by 12 bases, with 18 bases left in between. CDR1 is SGHDT, CDR2 YYEEEE, per germline. The CDR3 is CASSSGRTGGEYF. The CDR3 region has the DNA TGTGCCAGCAGCTCCGGCAGGACGGGCGGAGAGTACTTC. The variable domain in full, completed from reference TRBV5-6 and TRBJ2-5, reads DAGVTQSPTHLIKTRGQQVTLRCSPKSGHDTVSWYQQALGQGPQFIFQYYEEEERQRGNFPDRFSGHQFPNYSSELNVNALLLGDSALYLCASSSGRTGGEYFGPGTRLLVL.

CDR3 residues: CASSLGAGGPVETQYF. In DNA, the CDR3 is TGTGCCAGCAGCTTGGGTGCAGGGGGGCCTGTGGAGACCCAGTACTTC. The chain uses TRBV5-6 and TRBJ2-5; possible D gene TRBD1, 7 bases. With 0 bases removed from V and 5 bases from J, the gap between germline ends came to 17 bases. From germline, CDR1 is SGHDT and CDR2 YYEEEE. This CDR3 is built from 16 residues.

The table lists this clonotype with a few counts. The J gene is TRBJ1-5, the V gene TRBV4-1; D is ambiguous. CDR1 is MGHRA, CDR2 YSYEKL, per germline. V shed 0 bases and J shed 5 bases, with 11 bases lying between them. The CDR3 spans 15 residues. The CDR3 is CASSQDRTGDQPQHF. The CDR3 DNA reads TGCGCCAGCAGCCAAGACCGGACTGGGGATCAGCCCCAGCATTTT.

The genes are TRBV20-1 and TRBJ1-5; maybe TRBD1 (5 bases). The CDR3 is 13 residues long. Trimming removed 3 bases from V and 5 bases from J, with 11 bases in between. The V gene's germline CDR1 is DFQATT and CDR2 SNEGSKA (reference sequence). The CDR3 DNA follows: TGCAGTGCTAGGAGGCCGGGGGATCAGCCCCAGCATTTT. Protein product: CSARRPGDQPQHF.

The rearrangement links TRBV4-1 to TRBJ2-3; D may correspond to TRBD1 or TRBD2 (5 bases each). V gave up 0 bases and J gave up 3 bases, with 13 bases separating them. There are 16 residues in the CDR3. Germline assignment: CDR1 MGHRA and CDR2 YSYEKL. The CDR3 loop reads CASSQDASGGTDTQYF. CDR3 coding DNA: TGCGCCAGCAGCCAAGATGCAAGTGGGGGAACAGATACGCAGTATTTT.